This entry is about one T cell receptor (beta chain). The antigen is undetermined. These data originate in a study of a mutant IDH1 vaccine in newly diagnosed glioma. The V gene's germline CDR1 is LNHDA and CDR2 SQIVND (reference sequence). Trimming took off 1 base at V and 8 bases at J, with 11 bases between the two ends. The CDR3 has 14 amino acids. Repertoires were generated with immunoSEQ multiplex PCR, while TCRdb's copy carries only in-frame clones and drops some. The top ten clones hold over 7% of a sample with around 56,000 clones, about 81% of them seen once. Time point specified: week 23, last vaccination. In every dose of vaccine, 300 ug of mutant IDH1 20-mer peptide was given alongside topical imiquimod.

This specimen was PBMCs, taken from a glioma patient whose treatment included an IDH1 peptide vaccine. V usage is TRBV19 and J usage is TRBJ1-4; D gene ambiguous. The sequence was obtained from a woman aged 40 to 50 with glioma. Some clones in this sample may be carry-over from other donors' samples. CDR3 sequence: CASSIGSVGEKLFF. For the CDR3, the DNA is TGTGCCAGTAGTATAGGGTCCGTTGGCGAAAAACTGTTTTTT.